This entry is about one T cell receptor (beta chain). The data originate from a study of OX40 agonist ivuxolimab in advanced cancers. Study summary: At doses from 0.01 to 10 mg/kg, patients were given intravenous ivuxolimab every 2 weeks. A partial response was reached by three patients: one with hepatocellular carcinoma and two with cutaneous melanoma.

This table comes from immunoSEQ multiplex PCR, and its TCRdb copy is limited to in-frame clones, with some not included. This sample yields tens of thousands of clones, of which approximately 90% are seen a single time; around 0.37% belongs to the top ten. Germline V lookup: CDR1 SEHNR, CDR2 FQNEAQ (reference sequence). V was cut by 2 bases and J by 7 bases, with 11 bases left in between. This CDR3 contains 13 residues. The sequences come from CD4+ or CD8+ T cells sorted from blood, collected in a trial of the OX40 agonist ivuxolimab. The TCR sequence derives from an adult with an advanced solid tumor such as melanoma, head and neck, liver or kidney cancer. The V call is TRBV7-9, the J call TRBJ1-2; D is possibly TRBD1 (5 bases). The CDR3 DNA reads TGTGCCAGCAGCTTATCAAGGGGTGCTGGCTACACCTTC. It codes for CASSLSRGAGYTF.